Listed here are 32 T cell receptor beta chains from one sample, sequenced in a study of a mutant IDH1 vaccine in newly diagnosed glioma. Time point here: week 11, during vaccination. In every dose of vaccine, 300 ug of mutant IDH1 20-mer peptide was given alongside topical imiquimod. Sequenced by immunoSEQ multiplex PCR; TCRdb stores in-frame clones only, minus some. The table lists 120,000 or so clones, around 80% of them singletons. For these TCRs, the target antigens are not known. The material was PBMCs, obtained from a glioma patient whose treatment included an IDH1 peptide vaccine. These TCRs come from a man aged 35 to 55 with glioma.

The count of this clone is one. The CDR3 bases are TGTGCCAGCAGCTTCAGGGCACGGACAGAAAATAATGAAAAACTGTTTTTT. Amino acids: CASSFRARTENNEKLFF. The genes are TRBV7-9 and TRBJ1-4; tentative D call: TRBD1 (6 bases). Trimming took off 3 bases at V and 4 bases at J, with 18 bases between the two ends. The CDR3 spans 17 residues. The germline V gene encodes CDR1 SEHNR and CDR2 FQNEAQ (reference sequence).

CDR3 nucleotide sequence: TGTGCCAGCAGCCCGGGCAGGAGCAATCAGCCCCAGCATTTT. This codes for CASSPGRSNQPQHF. V is TRBV7-2 and J is TRBJ1-5; D is ambiguous. Trimming pared 5 bases from V and 1 base from J, leaving 9 bases between. CDR3 length equals 14 residues. Looked up from germline, CDR1 is SGHTA and CDR2 is FQGNSA.

This chain links TRBV6-6 with TRBJ1-6, with a possible D match to TRBD1 (5 bases). V dropped 6 bases and J dropped 6 bases, with 12 bases sitting between them. This CDR3 is 14 amino acids long. CDR1 MNHNY and CDR2 SVGAGI come from the germline V gene (reference sequence). CDR3 region: CASSGAASNSPLHF. The CDR3, as DNA: TGTGCCAGCAGCGGGGCAGCTAGTAATTCACCCCTCCACTTT.

This clone occurred once. This sequence joins TRBV28 and TRBJ2-5; no definite D call. V was pared by 4 bases and J by 7 bases, with 19 bases between. Per the germline V gene, CDR1 is MDHEN and CDR2 is SYDVKM. This CDR3 is built from 15 residues. CDR3 sequence (DNA): TGTGCCAGCAGTTGGGTCAGGTCGGAAATTGGGACCCAGTACTTC. Translated, it gives CASSWVRSEIGTQYF.

The chain is built from TRBV10-3 and TRBJ1-1; 8 positions agree with TRBD1. Germline V CDR1 and CDR2: ENHRY, SYGVKD. V was pared by 0 bases and J by 1 base, with 4 bases of the junction left unmatched. The CDR3 is made up of 16 amino acids. DNA of the CDR3: TGTGCCATCAGTGAGTCCCCCGGACAGGGGAACACTGAAGCTTTCTTT. Amino acid sequence: CAISESPGQGNTEAFF.

The CDR3 protein is CASRPLAGGPGNEQFF. The CDR3 DNA follows: TGTGCCAGCAGGCCACTAGCGGGAGGGCCGGGCAATGAGCAGTTCTTC. The rearrangement uses TRBV7-8 and TRBJ2-1; 13 positions agree with TRBD2. CDR1 and CDR2 (germline): SGHVS, FQNEAQ. V lost 6 bases, J lost 6 bases, and 8 bases stayed unmatched. The CDR3 has 16 residues.

The chain recombines TRBV9 with TRBJ2-3; D not certain. The CDR3 covers 14 residues. Germline V CDR1 and CDR2: SGDLS, YYNGEE. V lost 0 bases, J lost 4 bases, and 9 bases lay in between. CDR3 coding DNA: TGTGCCAGCAGCGTAGCAGAGTGGCCAGATACGCAGTATTTT. Protein sequence: CASSVAEWPDTQYF.

The chain uses TRBV11-2 and TRBJ2-2; 8 bases line up with TRBD2. The CDR3 runs 16 residues. Germline CDR1 is SGHAT and CDR2 is FQNNGV. J lost 3 bases, V lost 5 bases, and 8 bases had no gene match. CDR3 amino acids: CASSHSGSRYTGELFF. CDR3 DNA: TGTGCCAGCAGCCACAGCGGGAGCCGATACACCGGGGAGCTGTTTTTT.

The chain combines TRBV5-5 with TRBJ2-7, with a possible D match to TRBD1 (5 bases). This CDR3 comprises 15 residues. V was clipped by 1 base and J by 7 bases, with 18 bases between them. Germline assignment: CDR1 SGHKS and CDR2 YYEKEE (reference sequence). The CDR3 sequence is CASSLSAGLVWEQYF. The CDR3 DNA is TGTGCCAGCAGCTTGAGTGCAGGGCTGGTGTGGGAGCAGTACTTC.

V usage is TRBV7-2 and J usage is TRBJ2-1, with D maybe TRBD1 (6 bases). V lost 1 base, J lost 8 bases, and 12 bases lay in between. The germline gives CDR1 SGHTA, CDR2 FQGNSA. CDR3 size: 14 residues. The CDR3 reads CASSLEQGHYEQFF. CDR3 in DNA: TGTGCCAGCAGCTTAGAACAGGGTCATTATGAGCAGTTCTTC.

V gene TRBV10-3 combines with J gene TRBJ1-1, with 8 bases fitting TRBD1. This CDR3 contains 15 residues. J gave up 1 base and V 6 bases, and 7 bases lay outside the gene matches. Germline-derived CDR1 and CDR2 are ENHRY and SYGVKD. The CDR3 sequence is CAISWTGMENTEAFF. For the CDR3, the DNA is TGTGCCATCAGCTGGACAGGGATGGAGAACACTGAAGCTTTCTTT.

The chain carries TRBV5-5 and TRBJ1-2; 9 bases match TRBD1. The trim removed 0 bases at V and 6 bases at J, leaving 3 bases unmatched. The CDR3 length is 14 residues. CDR1 is SGHKS, CDR2 YYEKEE, per germline (reference sequence). The CDR3 is CASSLVQGANGYTF. The CDR3 DNA reads TGTGCCAGCAGCTTGGTACAGGGGGCGAATGGCTACACCTTC.

This clone was counted a single time. V and J are TRBV9 and TRBJ2-1; TRBD1 matches 8 bases. The CDR3 totals 17 residues. Germline lookup yields CDR1 SGDLS and CDR2 YYNGEE. V shed 3 bases and J 6 bases; nucleotides not matched to a gene: 14. The CDR3 spells CASSGGIADRAFNEQFF. As DNA, the CDR3 is TGTGCCAGCAGCGGAGGTATAGCGGACAGGGCGTTCAATGAGCAGTTCTTC.

This chain uses TRBV9 with TRBJ2-1; D perhaps matches TRBD1 (5 bases). The CDR3 covers 14 residues. The ends were cut back, 4 bases at V and 7 bases at J, with 15 bases in the middle. CDR1 SGDLS and CDR2 YYNGEE come from the germline V gene. The CDR3 nucleotides are TGTGCCAGCAGCTCATCCATCGACAGTAATGAGCAGTTCTTC. It encodes CASSSSIDSNEQFF.

J is TRBJ2-7 and V is TRBV10-3; 13 positions agree with TRBD2. This CDR3 comprises 15 residues. Germline loops: CDR1 ENHRY, CDR2 SYGVKD. The ends lost 0 bases at V and 4 bases at J; junction bases unmatched: 0. The CDR3 sequence is CAISESGLAGYEQYF. CDR3 DNA sequence: TGTGCCATCAGTGAGTCGGGACTAGCGGGATACGAGCAGTACTTC.

V and J are TRBV5-4 and TRBJ2-7; weak D call: TRBD2 (6 bases). The CDR3 contains 12 residues. Looked up from germline, CDR1 is SGHNT and CDR2 is YYREEE (reference sequence). Trimming pared 0 bases from V and 6 bases from J, leaving 7 bases between. The CDR3 nucleotides are TGTGCCAGCAGCTTGGAACTAGCCGAGCAGTACTTC. Translating gives CASSLELAEQYF.

This chain joins TRBV19 and TRBJ2-1, with D perhaps TRBD1 (5 bases). The CDR3 runs 13 residues. Trimming removed 0 bases from V and 6 bases from J, with 6 bases in between. Germline CDR1 reads LNHDA; CDR2 reads SQIVND (reference sequence). CDR3 amino acids: CASSIERGNEQFF. CDR3 coding DNA: TGTGCCAGTAGTATAGAAAGGGGCAATGAGCAGTTCTTC.

The J gene is TRBJ2-5, the V gene TRBV5-4; 12 bases line up with TRBD2. Looked up from germline, CDR1 is SGHNT and CDR2 is YYREEE (reference sequence). V trimming: 4 bases; J trimming: 2 bases; junction bases outside the gene matches: 6. The CDR3 sequence is 16 residues long. CDR3 in DNA: TGTGCCAGCAGCCGGCGACTAGCGGGGGATCAAGAGACCCAGTACTTC. Amino acid sequence: CASSRRLAGDQETQYF.

V is TRBV7-2 and J is TRBJ2-7, with 10 bases matching TRBD2. CDR1 and CDR2 from the germline V gene are SGHTA and FQGNSA. V shed 6 bases, J shed 4 bases, and the junction held 6 bases outside the gene matches. CDR3 length: 14 amino acids. CDR3 loop: CASRTGTSVYEQYF. Written as DNA, the CDR3 is TGTGCCAGCAGAACCGGGACTAGCGTGTACGAGCAGTACTTC.

This clone was recorded once. The V and J genes are TRBV19 and TRBJ2-5; 9 bases line up with TRBD1. The CDR3 has 16 residues. Looked up from germline, CDR1 is LNHDA and CDR2 is SQIVND (reference sequence). V was pared by 5 bases and J by 5 bases, with 12 bases of the junction left unmatched. CDR3 bases: TGTGCCAGTAGTCCCTCCGGACAGGGGAATATGGAGACCCAGTACTTC. Amino acids: CASSPSGQGNMETQYF. The full variable domain, rest sourced from reference TRBV19 and TRBJ2-5, is DGGITQSPKYLFRKEGQNVTLSCEQNLNHDAMYWYRQDPGQGLRLIYYSQIVNDFQKGDIAEGYSVSREKKESFPLTVTSAQKNPTAFYLCASSPSGQGNMETQYFGPGTRLLVL.

V gene TRBV5-4 combines with J gene TRBJ1-6; 7 nucleotides agree with TRBD1. J gave up 10 bases and V 0 bases, and 4 bases lay outside the gene matches. The CDR3 has 14 amino acids. CDR1 SGHNT and CDR2 YYREEE come from the germline V gene (reference sequence). CDR3 protein: CASSLEGARSPLHF. Here the CDR3 DNA reads TGTGCCAGCAGCTTGGAGGGGGCGAGATCACCCCTCCACTTT.

This clone was recorded only once. The chain couples TRBV7-9 to TRBJ1-1; D perhaps matches TRBD1 (6 bases). The germline V and J ends were trimmed by 2 bases and 1 base, with 11 bases remaining between them. Germline CDR1 reads SEHNR; CDR2 reads FQNEAQ (reference sequence). The CDR3 totals 15 residues. The CDR3 DNA reads TGTGCCAGCAGCTTATACAGGGTTAGGAACACTGAAGCTTTCTTT. This encodes CASSLYRVRNTEAFF.

This clone is judged medium-sized. The chain couples TRBV7-9 to TRBJ1-1; 7 nucleotides line up with TRBD1. This CDR3 comprises 13 residues. V lost 5 bases and J lost 9; bases outside the gene matches: 9. Germline CDR1 SEHNR, CDR2 FQNEAQ (reference sequence). CDR3: CASSLTMGQQAFF. The DNA of the CDR3 is TGTGCCAGCAGCCTCACTATGGGACAGCAAGCTTTCTTT.

This clone showed up just a few times. The genes are TRBV7-2 and TRBJ1-2; TRBD1 is a possible D gene (6 bases). The CDR3 covers 15 residues. Germline loops: CDR1 SGHTA, CDR2 FQGNSA. Trimming stripped 4 bases from V and 5 bases from J, with 17 bases between. CDR3 in DNA: TGTGCCAGCAGCTCAAACAGGGCAATCGGGTATGGCTACACCTTC. Translating it yields CASSSNRAIGYGYTF.

The chain employs TRBV30 and TRBJ2-3; TRBD2 aligns across 7 bases. The V segment lost 2 bases and the J segment 2 bases; nucleotides outside the gene matches: 4. The CDR3 sequence is 14 residues long. Per germline, CDR1 GTSNPN and CDR2 SVGIG (reference sequence). DNA of the CDR3: TGTGCCTGGAGTTTGGGGGGGGTCACAGATACGCAGTATTTT. Encoded protein: CAWSLGGVTDTQYF.

The chain combines TRBV6-6 with TRBJ2-1, with 12 nucleotides matching TRBD1. V lost 6 bases to trimming and J lost 9 bases; unmatched junction nucleotides: 6. This CDR3 has 14 amino acids. CDR1 MNHNY and CDR2 SVGAGI come from the germline V gene (reference sequence). The CDR3 DNA reads TGTGCCAGCAGAAAGGGACAGGGGGCATCTGAGCAGTTCTTC. It specifies CASRKGQGASEQFF.

This sequence joins TRBV29-1 and TRBJ2-3, with 12 bases that match TRBD1. There are 17 residues in the CDR3. Trimming at V came to 4 bases and at J to 4 bases, leaving 12 bases not matched to a gene. Germline CDR1 SQVTM, CDR2 ANQGSEA. This CDR3 reads CSVGPGTGGAWADTQYF. DNA for the CDR3: TGCAGCGTTGGGCCCGGGACAGGGGGCGCTTGGGCAGATACGCAGTATTTT.

The chain couples TRBV18 to TRBJ2-2; the D gene is possibly TRBD1 (6 bases). Germline lookup yields CDR1 KGHSH and CDR2 LQKENI. The CDR3 has 16 residues. The V gene lost 8 bases and the J gene lost 2 bases, with 18 bases spanning the gap. CDR3 coding DNA: TGTGCCAGCGCGCCTGTTGGGGGCCCTAACACCGGGGAGCTGTTTTTT. Amino acids: CASAPVGGPNTGELFF.

The gene calls are TRBV2 and TRBJ2-7; perhaps D is TRBD1 or TRBD2 (5 bases each). Between the trimmed V and J ends, which lost 10 bases and 3 bases, there was a span of 19 bases. Germline V gene data show CDR1 as SNHLY and CDR2 as FYNNEI. There are 14 residues in the CDR3. The CDR3 bases are TGTGCCATCAACCGGGACCCCCCAGACTACGAGCAGTACTTC. It specifies CAINRDPPDYEQYF.

This chain joins TRBV30 and TRBJ1-5, with a possible D match to TRBD1 (5 bases). Germline assignment: CDR1 GTSNPN and CDR2 SVGIG (reference sequence). V gave up 0 bases and J gave up 1 base, with 10 bases separating them. This CDR3 has 15 amino acids. As DNA, the CDR3 is TGTGCCTGGAGTGTAAGGGCAGGGAGCAATCAGCCCCAGCATTTT. Translated, it gives CAWSVRAGSNQPQHF.

The genes are TRBV10-1 and TRBJ1-1; D remains ambiguous. Trimming pared 3 bases from V and 11 bases from J, leaving 13 bases between. The CDR3 runs 12 residues. The germline CDR1 and CDR2 sequences are WNHNN and SYGVQD (reference sequence). The CDR3 DNA reads as TGCGCCAGCAGTGAAACGGGGATGCGGGCTTTCTTT. Residues: CASSETGMRAFF.

This clone was counted only a few times. The rearrangement joins TRBV7-3 to TRBJ2-7; 9 bases match TRBD1. The CDR3 covers 13 residues. Germline V gives CDR1 SGHTA, CDR2 FQGTGA. V lost 2 bases to trimming and J lost 8 bases; unmatched junction nucleotides: 4. The CDR3 region has the DNA TGTGCCAGCAGCTTAGGTGGGACAGGGAAGCAGTACTTC. This encodes CASSLGGTGKQYF.